The TCR beta chain described here comes from a study of T cell responses to AZD1222 COVID-19 vaccine. Study-level findings and limits: The study found vaccine-associated CD4 TCRs spanning spike, dominant at 160-218 and 743-854. Repertoires were collected only later (after the peak T cell response had occurred). Clonal diversity may have been underestimated in mostly white British donors.

Using immunoSEQ multiplex PCR, the repertoire was profiled, and TCRdb retains in-frame clones only, with some absent. The sample carries tens of thousands of clones, 75% to 85% recorded once. Trimming took 7 bases from V and 6 from J, leaving 18 bases between them. Germline assignment: CDR1 SGHAT and CDR2 FQNNGV. This CDR3 contains 14 residues. Concerning this clone: Its matching antigen is unknown.

Doses given second, at about 4 or about 12 weeks, were pooled. This chain connects TRBV11-2 to TRBJ2-5; D is unresolved. The sample was peripheral blood, taken 28 days after the second AZD1222 dose. The source is an adult who received the AZD1222 COVID-19 vaccine. The CDR3 reads CASTTVGSGQTQYF. The DNA of the CDR3 is TGTGCCAGCACCACCGTCGGGTCGGGTCAGACCCAGTACTTC.